This T cell receptor beta chain derives from a study of memory CD4+ T cells and cytomegalovirus serostatus. Single viable CD3+CD4+CD8-CD45RO+ cells were sorted as the memory CD4+ T cells. The CDR3 spans 16 residues. Germline values: CDR1 SNHLY, CDR2 FYNNEI. The ends lost 5 bases at V and 3 bases at J; junction bases unmatched: 9. Using immunoSEQ multiplex PCR, the repertoire was profiled, and TCRdb retains in-frame clones only, with some absent. Found here are 61,000 or so clones, 80% of them singletons; the top ten hold roughly 0.48%. The V gene is TRBV2, the J gene TRBJ2-2; 7 positions agree with TRBD1. Sequencing used memory CD4+ T cells from blood. This TCR derives from an adult in good health and CMV-seronegative. Some clones in this sample may be carry-over from other donors' samples. The CDR3 coding sequence is TGTGCCAGCAGTAGGGACAGCCCCAGATACACCGGGGAGCTGTTTTTT. Translated: CASSRDSPRYTGELFF.